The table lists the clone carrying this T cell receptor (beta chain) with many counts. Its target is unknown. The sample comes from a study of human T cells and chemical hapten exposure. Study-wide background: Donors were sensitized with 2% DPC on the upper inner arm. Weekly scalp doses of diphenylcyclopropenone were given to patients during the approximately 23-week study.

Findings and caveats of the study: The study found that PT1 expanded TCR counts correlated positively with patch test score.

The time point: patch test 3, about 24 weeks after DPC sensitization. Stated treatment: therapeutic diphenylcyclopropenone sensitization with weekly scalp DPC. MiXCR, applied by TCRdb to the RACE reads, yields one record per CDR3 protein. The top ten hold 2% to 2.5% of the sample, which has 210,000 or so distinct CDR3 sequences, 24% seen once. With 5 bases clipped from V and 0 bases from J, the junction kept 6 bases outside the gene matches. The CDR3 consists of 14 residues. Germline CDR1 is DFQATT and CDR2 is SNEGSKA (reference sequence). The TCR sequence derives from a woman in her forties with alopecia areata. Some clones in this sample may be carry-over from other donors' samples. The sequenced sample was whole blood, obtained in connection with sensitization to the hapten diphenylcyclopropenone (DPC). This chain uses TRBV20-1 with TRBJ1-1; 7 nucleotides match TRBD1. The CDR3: CSAVSGGMNTEAFF. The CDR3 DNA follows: TGCAGTGCTGTCTCAGGGGGTATGAACACTGAAGCTTTCTTT.